A selection of T cell receptor beta chains follows, all from one sample in a study of blood T cell repertoires in COVID-19. Using immunoSEQ multiplex PCR, the repertoire was profiled, and TCRdb retains in-frame clones only, with some absent. The sample lists about 68,000 clones; 80% to 90% were seen once. Sequences were obtained from peripheral blood. These receptors all come from a woman aged 55-69 years with acute or convalescent COVID-19. Both conserved end residues are trimmed from each CDR3. D genes are given only for firm matches. Size tells how often a clone was seen (once, few, many) or the class of an expanded clone, and some rows leave it out.

v_call: TRBV27; clone_size: .; d_call: .; cdr3_length: 11; j_call: TRBJ1-1; cdr3_aa: ASRGISSTEAF
v_call: TRBV19; clone_size: .; d_call: .; cdr3_length: 13; j_call: TRBJ1-1; cdr3_aa: ASSIREGRDTEAF
v_call: TRBV5-5; clone_size: .; d_call: TRBD2; cdr3_length: 16; j_call: TRBJ2-5; cdr3_aa: ASSFSPLAGGSNETQY
v_call: TRBV7-9; clone_size: .; d_call: TRBD1; cdr3_length: 13; j_call: TRBJ1-2; cdr3_aa: ASSGPGQGIDGYT
v_call: TRBV28; clone_size: .; d_call: .; cdr3_length: 13; j_call: TRBJ2-3; cdr3_aa: ASSGYRVLTDTQY
v_call: TRBV7-7; clone_size: .; d_call: .; cdr3_length: 13; j_call: TRBJ2-1; cdr3_aa: ASSLISGSIGEQF
v_call: TRBV3-1/TRBV3-2; clone_size: .; d_call: .; cdr3_length: 11; j_call: TRBJ2-5; cdr3_aa: ASSQDPRETQY
v_call: TRBV21-1; clone_size: few; d_call: .; cdr3_length: 17; j_call: TRBJ1-5; cdr3_aa: ASSRTGLAPWYSNQPQH
v_call: TRBV25-1; clone_size: .; d_call: TRBD1; cdr3_length: 12; j_call: TRBJ1-1; cdr3_aa: ASSPGQVNTEAF
v_call: TRBV10-1; clone_size: .; d_call: TRBD2; cdr3_length: 15; j_call: TRBJ2-1; cdr3_aa: ASSEGYLAGVSNEQF
v_call: TRBV3-1/TRBV3-2; clone_size: .; d_call: .; cdr3_length: 14; j_call: TRBJ2-5; cdr3_aa: ASSGRELDFKETQY
v_call: TRBV5-1; clone_size: .; d_call: .; cdr3_length: 11; j_call: TRBJ1-5; cdr3_aa: ASSSDGYQPQH
v_call: TRBV5-4; clone_size: once; d_call: TRBD1; cdr3_length: 13; j_call: TRBJ1-2; cdr3_aa: ASSSRGGADYGYT
v_call: TRBV27; clone_size: .; d_call: .; cdr3_length: 12; j_call: TRBJ1-5; cdr3_aa: ASSPGGSNQPQH
v_call: TRBV19; clone_size: once; d_call: .; cdr3_length: 12; j_call: TRBJ2-7; cdr3_aa: ASSVTGSTYEQY
v_call: TRBV24-1; clone_size: .; d_call: TRBD2; cdr3_length: 12; j_call: TRBJ2-7; cdr3_aa: ATSDGTSGYEQY
v_call: TRBV7-8; clone_size: .; d_call: .; cdr3_length: 12; j_call: TRBJ1-5; cdr3_aa: ASSSQFSNQPQH
v_call: TRBV6-5; clone_size: .; d_call: .; cdr3_length: 10; j_call: TRBJ2-7; cdr3_aa: ASSTAGFEQY
v_call: TRBV10-3; clone_size: medium-sized; d_call: .; cdr3_length: 11; j_call: TRBJ1-2; cdr3_aa: AISGGEIYGYT
v_call: TRBV28; clone_size: .; d_call: TRBD1; cdr3_length: 16; j_call: TRBJ1-5; cdr3_aa: ASSFVRGKSLVNQPQH
v_call: TRBV5-6; clone_size: .; d_call: .; cdr3_length: 12; j_call: TRBJ1-2; cdr3_aa: ASSDDSSYYGYT
v_call: TRBV18; clone_size: .; d_call: .; cdr3_length: 11; j_call: TRBJ1-5; cdr3_aa: ASSPGPNQPQH
v_call: TRBV29-1; clone_size: few; d_call: .; cdr3_length: 11; j_call: TRBJ1-3; cdr3_aa: SVVQGSGNTIY
v_call: TRBV9; clone_size: once; d_call: .; cdr3_length: 14; j_call: TRBJ2-1; cdr3_aa: ASSVAHMFSYNEQF
v_call: TRBV2; clone_size: few; d_call: .; cdr3_length: 13; j_call: TRBJ2-1; cdr3_aa: ASSPLETSLWEQF
v_call: TRBV4-1; clone_size: .; d_call: TRBD1; cdr3_length: 15; j_call: TRBJ1-5; cdr3_aa: ASSQALLKGADQPQH
v_call: TRBV19; clone_size: .; d_call: .; cdr3_length: 14; j_call: TRBJ1-5; cdr3_aa: ASSSMSRGSKQPQH
v_call: TRBV14; clone_size: .; d_call: .; cdr3_length: 12; j_call: TRBJ1-2; cdr3_aa: ASSSDSLYYGYT
v_call: TRBV3-1/TRBV3-2; clone_size: .; d_call: TRBD1; cdr3_length: 12; j_call: TRBJ1-1; cdr3_aa: ASSRGQMNTEAF
v_call: TRBV7-2; clone_size: .; d_call: TRBD2; cdr3_length: 14; j_call: TRBJ2-5; cdr3_aa: ASSFSASGDQETQY
v_call: TRBV19; clone_size: .; d_call: .; cdr3_length: 10; j_call: TRBJ1-2; cdr3_aa: ASTGRDYGYT
v_call: TRBV5-1; clone_size: once; d_call: TRBD1; cdr3_length: 14; j_call: TRBJ2-3; cdr3_aa: ASSLAGQGATDTQY
v_call: TRBV19; clone_size: .; d_call: TRBD1; cdr3_length: 14; j_call: TRBJ2-2; cdr3_aa: ACKLQGALDTGELF
v_call: TRBV6-5; clone_size: .; d_call: .; cdr3_length: 12; j_call: TRBJ1-2; cdr3_aa: ASTSAGSLYGYT
v_call: TRBV9; clone_size: .; d_call: TRBD1; cdr3_length: 14; j_call: TRBJ1-2; cdr3_aa: ASSVGTGVSGYGYT
v_call: TRBV30; clone_size: .; d_call: .; cdr3_length: 11; j_call: TRBJ1-2; cdr3_aa: AWSVRGGYGYT
v_call: TRBV6-4; clone_size: once; d_call: .; cdr3_length: 13; j_call: TRBJ1-1; cdr3_aa: ASSFRQSLNTEAF
v_call: TRBV16; clone_size: .; d_call: TRBD1; cdr3_length: 14; j_call: TRBJ1-2; cdr3_aa: ASSRVSGTGSAGYT
v_call: TRBV5-1; clone_size: .; d_call: TRBD1; cdr3_length: 13; j_call: TRBJ2-2; cdr3_aa: ASRWTGGHTGELF
v_call: TRBV7-2; clone_size: few; d_call: .; cdr3_length: 14; j_call: TRBJ2-2; cdr3_aa: ASSPPGLLTTGELF
v_call: TRBV5-1; clone_size: few; d_call: TRBD1; cdr3_length: 16; j_call: TRBJ1-3; cdr3_aa: ASSLGYRGGTTGNTIY
v_call: TRBV4-1; clone_size: .; d_call: .; cdr3_length: 13; j_call: TRBJ1-1; cdr3_aa: ASSSSGTQNTEAF
v_call: TRBV19; clone_size: .; d_call: .; cdr3_length: 13; j_call: TRBJ1-2; cdr3_aa: ASSRAGQPNYGYT
v_call: TRBV29-1; clone_size: .; d_call: TRBD2; cdr3_length: 15; j_call: TRBJ2-1; cdr3_aa: SVGTSGGVSSYNEQF
v_call: TRBV7-9; clone_size: .; d_call: TRBD1; cdr3_length: 12; j_call: TRBJ1-3; cdr3_aa: ASSWTGDGNTIY
v_call: TRBV28; clone_size: few; d_call: .; cdr3_length: 12; j_call: TRBJ1-2; cdr3_aa: ASSLPPALTGYT
v_call: TRBV5-5; clone_size: .; d_call: TRBD1; cdr3_length: 13; j_call: TRBJ2-3; cdr3_aa: ASSPWTGRTDTQY
v_call: TRBV27; clone_size: .; d_call: .; cdr3_length: 14; j_call: TRBJ1-2; cdr3_aa: ASSRNRGTRGIDYT
v_call: TRBV7-9; clone_size: few; d_call: .; cdr3_length: 13; j_call: TRBJ1-1; cdr3_aa: ASIPGGGGGTEAF
v_call: TRBV15; clone_size: .; d_call: .; cdr3_length: 14; j_call: TRBJ2-7; cdr3_aa: ATSRDFPLQGNEQY
v_call: TRBV3-1/TRBV3-2; clone_size: .; d_call: TRBD1; cdr3_length: 12; j_call: TRBJ1-6; cdr3_aa: ASSPDRDSSPLH
v_call: TRBV30; clone_size: .; d_call: .; cdr3_length: 10; j_call: TRBJ1-2; cdr3_aa: AWTGSNYGYT
v_call: TRBV28; clone_size: .; d_call: .; cdr3_length: 11; j_call: TRBJ1-4; cdr3_aa: ASRLAGGEKLF
v_call: TRBV7-2; clone_size: .; d_call: TRBD1; cdr3_length: 15; j_call: TRBJ2-1; cdr3_aa: ASSSTRGQGRYNEQF
v_call: TRBV19; clone_size: .; d_call: TRBD1; cdr3_length: 12; j_call: TRBJ1-4; cdr3_aa: ASSMGQGAEKLF